The 31 T cell receptor beta chains below all came from one sample that was sequenced in a study of cytomegalovirus exposure and HLA in healthy donors. Sequenced by immunoSEQ multiplex PCR; TCRdb stores in-frame clones only, minus some. The sample contains 150,000 to 200,000 clones, roughly 80% of which appear only once. Material for sequencing was PBMCs. The source is a man between 18 and 35 years old in good health and CMV-seropositive.

V and J are TRBV5-4 and TRBJ2-1; the match to TRBD2 covers 9 bases. CDR1 SGHNT and CDR2 YYREEE come from the germline V gene (reference sequence). V lost 4 bases, J lost 0 bases, and 8 bases stayed unmatched. The CDR3 spans 17 residues. The CDR3 here is CASSRRLAGNSYNEQFF. For the CDR3, the DNA is TGTGCCAGCAGCCGTCGCCTAGCGGGAAACTCCTACAATGAGCAGTTCTTC.

J is TRBJ2-7 and V is TRBV28, with TRBD1 matching over 10 bases. Germline CDR1 reads MDHEN; CDR2 reads SYDVKM. This CDR3 comprises 16 residues. The V gene end was trimmed by 6 bases and the J gene end by 4 bases; junction bases not matched to a gene: 12. CDR3 region: CASSPTGTGVAYEQYF. CDR3 DNA sequence: TGTGCCAGCAGCCCAACCGGGACAGGGGTGGCATACGAGCAGTACTTC.

The chain joins TRBV28 to TRBJ2-5, with D maybe TRBD2 (5 bases). Germline CDR1 reads MDHEN; CDR2 reads SYDVKM. This CDR3 has 12 amino acids. V was clipped by 10 bases and J by 1 base, with 10 bases between them. The CDR3 spells CATQRGQETQYF. In DNA form, the CDR3 reads TGTGCCACCCAACGGGGCCAAGAGACCCAGTACTTC. Based on the CDR3 plus reference TRBV28 and TRBJ2-5, the full variable domain is DVKVTQSSRYLVKRTGEKVFLECVQDMDHENMFWYRQDPGLGLRLIYFSYDVKMKEKGDIPEGYSVSREKKERFSLILESASTNQTSMYLCATQRGQETQYFGPGTRLLVL.

This clone was detected once. The V gene is TRBV5-1, the J gene TRBJ2-1; unclear D gene. The germline CDR1 and CDR2 sequences are SGHRS and YFSETQ. The CDR3 covers 14 residues. V shed 3 bases and J shed 6 bases, with 13 bases lying between them. Written as DNA, the CDR3 is TGCGCCAGCAGCTCCGTTGACTCCCGCAATGAGCAGTTCTTC. Encoded protein: CASSSVDSRNEQFF.

The genes are TRBV12-1 and TRBJ2-7; TRBD1 was called by the table and not checked on the DNA. TRBV12-1 is a documented pseudogene. The CDR3 is made up of 17 amino acids. The CDR3 bases are TGTGCCAGCAGCCATGGGGGACAGGGGGGTCGTTCGAGAGAGCAGTACTTC. Residues: CASSHGGQGGRSREQYF.

The gene calls are TRBV9 and TRBJ1-3; D gene ambiguous. Trimming took 1 base from V and 14 from J, leaving 16 bases between them. Per germline, CDR1 SGDLS and CDR2 YYNGEE. The CDR3 sequence is 13 residues long. CDR3 sequence reads: CASSVPSAGNLYF. CDR3 bases: TGTGCCAGCAGCGTACCTTCCGCGGGGAACTTATATTTT.

The chain is built from TRBV2 and TRBJ2-7, with 7 bases fitting TRBD1. The germline gives CDR1 SNHLY, CDR2 FYNNEI. V lost 8 bases, J lost 1 base, and 8 bases stayed unmatched. The CDR3 runs 14 residues. The CDR3 DNA follows: TGTGCCAGCGAAGGGGGCGCCGATTCCTACGAGCAGTACTTC. Amino acid sequence: CASEGGADSYEQYF.

The chain employs TRBV7-9 and TRBJ2-5; D is perhaps TRBD2 (6 bases). Trimming took 3 bases from V and 3 from J, leaving 8 bases between them. CDR3 size: 13 residues. In germline, CDR1 is SEHNR, CDR2 FQNEAQ (reference sequence). CDR3 amino acids: CASSLEGKETQYF. CDR3 DNA sequence: TGTGCCAGCAGCTTGGAGGGTAAAGAGACCCAGTACTTC.

V usage is TRBV5-6 and J usage is TRBJ1-2; the match to TRBD1 covers 8 bases. Trimming removed 4 bases from V and 2 bases from J; junction bases left unmatched: 4. Germline CDR1 and CDR2: SGHDT and YYEEEE. The CDR3 runs to 14 residues. The CDR3: CASSGGQENYGYTF. The CDR3 DNA reads TGTGCCAGCAGCGGGGGACAGGAAAACTATGGCTACACCTTC.

The count of this clone is one. The chain couples TRBV15 to TRBJ2-1; 7 bases are shared with TRBD2. V lost 0 bases, J lost 9 bases, and 11 bases stayed unmatched. There are 16 residues in the CDR3. Germline V CDR1 and CDR2: LNHNV, YYDKDF (reference sequence). The CDR3 loop reads CATSRDLAVPGGEQFF. CDR3 nucleotides: TGTGCCACCAGCAGAGATTTGGCTGTCCCGGGGGGTGAGCAGTTCTTC.

The V and J genes are TRBV2 and TRBJ1-5, with 9 bases lining up with TRBD1. This CDR3 spans 18 amino acids. Germline-derived CDR1 and CDR2 are SNHLY and FYNNEI. The V and J ends lost 1 base and 4 bases, in that order; junction bases with no gene match: 11. In DNA form, the CDR3 reads TGTGCCAGCAGTGAAGGGTCCTATGGGACAGGGTTAAATCAGCCCCAGCATTTT. It codes for CASSEGSYGTGLNQPQHF.

J is TRBJ2-1 and V is TRBV11-2; TRBD2 matches 11 bases. This CDR3 region has 14 residues. Unmatched junction bases numbered 6, after V lost 7 bases and J lost 7 bases. CDR1 is SGHAT, CDR2 FQNNGV, per germline. CDR3 DNA sequence: TGTGCCAGCACCTTGACTAGCGGGACTAATGAGCAGTTCTTC. It is translated as CASTLTSGTNEQFF.

The chain employs TRBV28 and TRBJ2-2; tentatively, D is TRBD2 (5 bases). This CDR3 is 13 amino acids long. Germline V gene data show CDR1 as MDHEN and CDR2 as SYDVKM. V was shortened by 5 bases and J by 4 bases, with 8 bases between the two germline ends. The CDR3 loop is CASSETSTGELFF. CDR3 DNA: TGTGCCAGCAGTGAAACTAGCACCGGGGAGCTGTTTTTT. The complete variable domain, with remaining parts taken from reference TRBV28 and TRBJ2-2, reads DVKVTQSSRYLVKRTGEKVFLECVQDMDHENMFWYRQDPGLGLRLIYFSYDVKMKEKGDIPEGYSVSREKKERFSLILESASTNQTSMYLCASSETSTGELFFGEGSRLTVL.

The chain uses TRBV7-9 and TRBJ1-4; D is perhaps TRBD1 (5 bases). The CDR3 length is 15 residues. The V end lost 4 bases, the J end lost 0 bases, and 9 bases lay between the germline ends. The germline CDR1 and CDR2 sequences are SEHNR and FQNEAQ (reference sequence). CDR3 bases: TGTGCCAGCAGCTCAACAGGTTCAACTAATGAAAAACTGTTTTTT. This sequence encodes CASSSTGSTNEKLFF.

V is TRBV5-6 and J is TRBJ2-7; 8 nucleotides align to TRBD1. The V segment lost 2 bases and the J segment 5 bases; nucleotides outside the gene matches: 9. Germline V CDR1 and CDR2: SGHDT, YYEEEE. This CDR3 is built from 15 residues. The CDR3 nucleotides are TGTGCCAGCAGCTTCTTCAGGGGGCTAACGGACGAGCAGTACTTC. Translating gives CASSFFRGLTDEQYF.

The rearrangement uses TRBV6-5 and TRBJ2-7; 10 bases match TRBD2. V shed 6 bases and J 5 bases; nucleotides not matched to a gene: 4. This CDR3 spans 13 amino acids. The germline gives CDR1 MNHEY, CDR2 SVGAGI. The CDR3 loop reads CASRASGSHEQYF. In nucleotides, the CDR3 is TGTGCCAGCAGAGCTAGCGGGAGCCACGAGCAGTACTTC.

This chain links TRBV29-1 with TRBJ2-1; possible D gene TRBD2, 6 bases. There are 13 residues in the CDR3. Trimming left V 0 bases short and J 10 bases short, with 13 bases between. Germline CDR1 reads SQVTM; CDR2 reads ANQGSEA. The CDR3 sequence: CSVEDGRTAEQFF. The DNA of the CDR3 is TGCAGCGTTGAAGATGGGAGGACGGCCGAGCAGTTCTTC.

The gene calls are TRBV29-1 and TRBJ2-7; D may be TRBD1 (5 bases). The V end was cut by 4 bases, the J end by 2 bases, with 12 bases between. The germline V gene encodes CDR1 SQVTM and CDR2 ANQGSEA. This CDR3 region has 13 residues. CDR3 loop: CSVGQTSAYEQYF. As DNA, the CDR3 is TGCAGCGTTGGACAGACTTCAGCCTACGAGCAGTACTTC.

V usage is TRBV28 and J usage is TRBJ1-2; TRBD1 might be the D (5 bases). The CDR3 extends over 13 amino acids. Germline V lookup: CDR1 MDHEN, CDR2 SYDVKM. With 5 bases removed from V and 8 bases from J, the gap between germline ends came to 15 bases. Here the CDR3 DNA reads TGTGCCAGCAGTGTGGACACCAGGGAAGGCTACACCTTC. This sequence encodes CASSVDTREGYTF.

The chain has TRBV28 and TRBJ2-7; TRBD2 might be the D (6 bases). V lost 8 bases, J lost 5 bases, and 25 bases lay in between. The CDR3 covers 16 residues. Germline assignment: CDR1 MDHEN and CDR2 SYDVKM. DNA for the CDR3: TGTGCCAGCCATTCAGTCCTAGCGTTCGTCATCCACGAGCAGTACTTC. It codes for CASHSVLAFVIHEQYF.

The rearrangement joins TRBV6-4 to TRBJ2-7, with D possibly matching TRBD2 (5 bases). CDR1 MRHNA and CDR2 SNTAGT come from the germline V gene. The CDR3 totals 14 residues. Trimming removed 4 bases from V and 3 bases from J, with 13 bases in between. The DNA of the CDR3 is TGTGCCAGCAGTGGTACTAGTCAAATCTACGAGCAGTACTTC. It yields the protein CASSGTSQIYEQYF.

The chain employs TRBV29-1 and TRBJ1-2; 8 bases align to TRBD1. Germline values: CDR1 SQVTM, CDR2 ANQGSEA. CDR3 size: 15 residues. With V trimmed by 0 bases and J by 3 bases, 6 bases remained unmatched. CDR3 protein: CSVEDGQGRDYGYTF. The CDR3, as DNA: TGCAGCGTTGAAGATGGACAGGGAAGAGACTATGGCTACACCTTC.

The rearrangement links TRBV4-3 to TRBJ2-3; no clear D gene. CDR1 and CDR2 (germline): LGHNA, YSLEER. The CDR3 loop spans 14 amino acids. Trimming left V 1 base short and J 3 bases short, with 8 bases between. CDR3 region: CASSQAGRTDTQYF. For the CDR3, the DNA is TGCGCCAGCAGCCAAGCTGGGCGAACAGATACGCAGTATTTT.

This rearrangement joins TRBV28 to TRBJ2-5; 11 bases are shared with TRBD2. V was clipped by 5 bases and J by 5 bases; unmatched bases: 10. CDR1 is MDHEN, CDR2 SYDVKM, per germline. The CDR3 runs 16 residues. The chain's CDR3 is CASSPHSGRAQETQYF. CDR3 coding DNA: TGTGCCAGCAGTCCTCATAGCGGGAGGGCGCAGGAGACCCAGTACTTC.

This clone was counted between two and nine times. V and J are TRBV7-8 and TRBJ1-2, with D maybe TRBD1 (5 bases). The CDR3 runs 10 residues. Germline CDR1 and CDR2: SGHVS and FQNEAQ. V lost 8 bases and J 8 bases, leaving 9 bases between the germline ends. The CDR3 reads CASSGGGYTF. CDR3 in DNA: TGTGCCAGCTCCGGGGGGGGCTACACCTTC. The whole variable domain, remainder taken from reference TRBV7-8 and TRBJ1-2, is GAGVSQSPRYKVAKRGQDVALRCDPISGHVSLFWYQQALGQGPEFLTYFQNEAQLDKSGLPSDRFFAERPEGSVSTLKIQRTQQEDSAVYLCASSGGGYTFGSGTRLTVV.

This chain joins TRBV6-4 and TRBJ2-3; 8 nucleotides align to TRBD2. The J segment lost 3 bases and the V segment lost 5 bases, leaving 7 bases of the junction unmatched. Germline-derived CDR1 and CDR2 are MRHNA and SNTAGT. CDR3 length: 15 residues. CDR3 coding DNA: TGTGCCAGCAGTCCGACTAGCGTTTCGACAGATACGCAGTATTTT. It yields the protein CASSPTSVSTDTQYF.

V and J are TRBV2 and TRBJ2-6; 8 nucleotides line up with TRBD2. Germline CDR1 is SNHLY and CDR2 is FYNNEI. Trimming removed 4 bases from V and 0 bases from J; junction bases left unmatched: 5. The CDR3 is 17 residues long. CDR3 DNA sequence: TGTGCCAGCAGTGCGGGAGGGCCCCCCTCTGGGGCCAACGTCCTGACTTTC. Translating it yields CASSAGGPPSGANVLTF. The entire variable domain, with the rest obtained from reference TRBV2 and TRBJ2-6, is as follows: EPEVTQTPSHQVTQMGQEVILRCVPISNHLYFYWYRQILGQKVEFLVSFYNNEISEKSEIFDDQFSVERPDGSNFTLKIRSTKLEDSAMYFCASSAGGPPSGANVLTFGAGSRLTVL.

J is TRBJ2-7 and V is TRBV28; TRBD2 matches 11 bases. The germline CDR1 and CDR2 sequences are MDHEN and SYDVKM. Trimming took 4 bases from V and 0 from J; bases not matched to a gene: 11. The CDR3 is made up of 18 amino acids. The CDR3 DNA is TGTGCCAGCAGTTCACTATCCGGACTAGCGGGCCCCTCCTACGAGCAGTACTTC. Protein: CASSSLSGLAGPSYEQYF.

The chain combines TRBV6-1 with TRBJ2-6; unclear D gene. This CDR3 region has 16 residues. The germline gives CDR1 MNHNS, CDR2 SASEGT. With 2 bases removed from V and 0 bases from J, the gap between germline ends came to 8 bases. CDR3 DNA: TGTGCCAGCAGTGAATCGTGGGCCTCTGGGGCCAACGTCCTGACTTTC. It codes for CASSESWASGANVLTF.

This clone occurred many times. The gene calls are TRBV27 and TRBJ1-3; no firm D call. This CDR3 comprises 13 residues. Germline lookup yields CDR1 MNHEY and CDR2 SMNVEV (reference sequence). Between the trimmed V and J ends, which lost 11 bases and 2 bases, there was a span of 13 bases. For the CDR3, the DNA is TGTGCCTCCTTTACGCGGACTGGAAACACCATATATTTT. It is translated as CASFTRTGNTIYF.

The chain recombines TRBV6-1 with TRBJ1-5, with TRBD1 matching 10 bases. CDR3 length: 14 residues. Trimming took 6 bases from V and 7 from J; bases not matched to a gene: 6. Germline V gene sequence: CDR1 MNHNS, CDR2 SASEGT. This chain's CDR3 is CASRLTGGPQPQHF. CDR3 nucleotide sequence: TGTGCCAGCAGGCTGACAGGGGGCCCCCAGCCCCAGCATTTT.